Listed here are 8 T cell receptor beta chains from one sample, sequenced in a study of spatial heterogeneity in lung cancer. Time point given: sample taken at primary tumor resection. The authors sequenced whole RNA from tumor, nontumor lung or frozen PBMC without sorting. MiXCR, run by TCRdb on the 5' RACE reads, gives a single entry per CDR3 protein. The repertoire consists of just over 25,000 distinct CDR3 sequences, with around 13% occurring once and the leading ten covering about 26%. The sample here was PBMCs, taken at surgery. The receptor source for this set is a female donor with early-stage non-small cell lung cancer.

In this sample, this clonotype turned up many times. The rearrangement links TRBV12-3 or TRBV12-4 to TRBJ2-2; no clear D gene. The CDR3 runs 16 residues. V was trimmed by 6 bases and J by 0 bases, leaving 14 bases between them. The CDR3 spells CASSLLTTPNTGELFF. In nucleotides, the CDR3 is TGTGCCAGCAGCTTACTGACGACCCCGAACACCGGGGAGCTGTTTTTT.

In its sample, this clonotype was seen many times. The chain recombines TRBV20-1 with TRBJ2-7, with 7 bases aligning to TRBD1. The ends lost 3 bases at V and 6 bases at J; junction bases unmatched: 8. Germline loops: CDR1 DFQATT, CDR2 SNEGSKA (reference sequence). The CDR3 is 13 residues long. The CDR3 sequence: CSASTWTGPEQYV. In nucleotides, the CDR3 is TGCAGTGCTAGTACATGGACAGGTCCCGAGCAGTACGTC.

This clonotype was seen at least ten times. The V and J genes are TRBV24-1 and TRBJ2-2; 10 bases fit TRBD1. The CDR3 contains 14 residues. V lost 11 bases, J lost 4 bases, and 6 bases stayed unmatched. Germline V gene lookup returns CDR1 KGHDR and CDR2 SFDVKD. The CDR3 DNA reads TGTGCCATTTCGGACAGGGGGAGCACCGGGGAGCTGTTTTTT. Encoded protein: CAISDRGSTGELFF.

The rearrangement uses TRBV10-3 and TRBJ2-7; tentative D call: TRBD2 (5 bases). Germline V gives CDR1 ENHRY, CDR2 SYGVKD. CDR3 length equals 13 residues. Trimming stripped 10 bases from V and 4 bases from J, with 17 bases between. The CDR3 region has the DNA TGTGCCACCCGGGAAGGGCCCACGTACGAGCAGTACGTC. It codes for CATREGPTYEQYV.

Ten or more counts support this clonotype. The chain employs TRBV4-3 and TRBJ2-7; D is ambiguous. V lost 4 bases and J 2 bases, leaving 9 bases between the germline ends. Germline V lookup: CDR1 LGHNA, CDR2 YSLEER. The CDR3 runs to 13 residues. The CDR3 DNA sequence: TGCGCCAGCAGCCCCTATAGGGCCTACGAGCAGTACTTC. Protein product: CASSPYRAYEQYF.

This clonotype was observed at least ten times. For the CDR3, the DNA is TGTGCCAGCAGTTACGTTGCGCCCGGGGAGCTGTTTTTT. It encodes CASSYVAPGELFF. This sequence joins TRBV6-5 and TRBJ2-2, with D unresolved. Trimming took off 2 bases at V and 6 bases at J, with 7 bases between the two ends. This CDR3 contains 13 residues. The V gene's germline CDR1 is MNHEY and CDR2 SVGAGI.

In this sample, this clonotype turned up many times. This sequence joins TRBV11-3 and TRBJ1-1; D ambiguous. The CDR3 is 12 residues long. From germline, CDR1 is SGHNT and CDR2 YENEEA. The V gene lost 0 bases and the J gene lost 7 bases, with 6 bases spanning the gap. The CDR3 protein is CASSLDRGEAFF. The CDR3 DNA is TGTGCCAGCAGCTTAGATCGGGGTGAAGCTTTCTTT.

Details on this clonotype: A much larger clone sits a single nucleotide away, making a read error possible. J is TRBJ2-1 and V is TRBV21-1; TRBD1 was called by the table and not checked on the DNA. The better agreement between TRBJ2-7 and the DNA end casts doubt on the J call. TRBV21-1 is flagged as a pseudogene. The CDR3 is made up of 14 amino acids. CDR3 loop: CASSKSSGGYEQYF. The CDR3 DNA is TGTGCCAGCAGCAAATCGTCAGGGGGGTATGAGCAGTACTTC.